Presented here are 9 T cell receptor beta chains from one specimen sequenced in a study of blood T cell repertoires in COVID-19. The table came from immunoSEQ multiplex PCR; TCRdb's copy has only in-frame clones and leaves some out. The table lists about 110,000 clones, about 85% of them singletons. Sequencing was carried out using peripheral blood. The receptor source for this set is a human donor in a cohort sampled during active COVID-19.

The rearrangement links TRBV10-3 to TRBJ2-3; D unclear. V was cut by 4 bases and J by 6 bases, with 11 bases left in between. Germline CDR1 is ENHRY and CDR2 is SYGVKD. This CDR3 is built from 13 residues. CDR3 in amino acids: CAISGVTKDTQYF. The DNA of the CDR3 is TGTGCCATCAGTGGAGTAACTAAGGATACGCAGTATTTT.

V gene TRBV5-6 combines with J gene TRBJ1-1, with no clear D. The V gene's germline CDR1 is SGHDT and CDR2 YYEEEE. Trimming left V 2 bases short and J 0 bases short, with 8 bases between. The length of the CDR3 is 14 residues. Here the CDR3 reads CASSFAGVNTEAFF. The DNA for the CDR3 is TGTGCCAGCAGCTTTGCGGGAGTGAACACTGAAGCTTTCTTT.

This clone was seen repeatedly, ten times or more. The V and J genes are TRBV12-3 or TRBV12-4 and TRBJ1-3, with unresolved D. The V and J ends lost 0 bases and 15 bases respectively, with 15 bases between them. The CDR3 has 13 residues. In nucleotides, the CDR3 is TGTGCCAGCAGTTTAGCGCTTGGCAGGCCGAAATATTTT. This encodes CASSLALGRPKYF.

This sequence joins TRBV2 and TRBJ1-1; no reliable D call. From germline, CDR1 is SNHLY and CDR2 FYNNEI. The CDR3 is 11 amino acids. Trimming took 5 bases from V and 3 from J, leaving 4 bases between them. The CDR3 is CASSSDTEAFF. The CDR3 DNA is TGTGCCAGCAGTTCCGACACTGAAGCTTTCTTT.

The CDR3 reads CASSAGTGTEAFF. CDR3 DNA: TGTGCCAGTAGTGCCGGGACAGGGACTGAAGCTTTCTTT. The chain has TRBV19 and TRBJ1-1; TRBD1 agrees at 9 bases. Germline V gene sequence: CDR1 LNHDA, CDR2 SQIVND (reference sequence). The trim removed 5 bases at V and 5 bases at J, leaving 3 bases unmatched. The CDR3 contains 13 residues.

The chain links TRBV9 to TRBJ2-1; TRBD1 matches 9 bases. Germline assignment: CDR1 SGDLS and CDR2 YYNGEE. The V and J ends lost 0 bases and 16 bases, in that order; junction bases with no gene match: 5. The CDR3 totals 12 residues. In DNA, the CDR3 is TGTGCCAGCAGCGTAGGGGACAGGGCCCAATTCTTC. Its translation: CASSVGDRAQFF.

The chain has TRBV2 and TRBJ2-1; 14 nucleotides match TRBD2. The CDR3 contains 14 residues. CDR1 is SNHLY, CDR2 FYNNEI, per germline. The ends lost 11 bases at V and 8 bases at J; junction bases unmatched: 8. CDR3 residues: CASTSGGAFDEQFF. CDR3 DNA: TGTGCCTCGACTAGCGGGGGGGCTTTCGATGAGCAGTTCTTC.

This rearrangement joins TRBV5-1 to TRBJ2-2; D possibly corresponds to TRBD1 (5 bases). The CDR3 runs 13 residues. With 7 bases removed from V and 8 bases from J, the gap between germline ends came to 15 bases. Germline V gene sequence: CDR1 SGHRS, CDR2 YFSETQ. The CDR3, as DNA: TGCGCCAGCGGCGAACAGGTCGGGGGGGAGCTGTTTTTT. Translated: CASGEQVGGELFF.

This clone occurred once. The V call is TRBV25-1, the J call TRBJ1-4, with a possible D match to TRBD1 (5 bases). V was pared by 3 bases and J by 8 bases, with 10 bases between. CDR1 is MGHDK, CDR2 SYGVNS, per germline. CDR3 length: 13 amino acids. The CDR3 spells CASSDRVEEKLFF. The CDR3 nucleotides read TGTGCCAGCAGTGACAGGGTAGAAGAAAAACTGTTTTTT.